This TCR beta chain emerged from a study of cytomegalovirus exposure and HLA in healthy donors. Study information: T cells numbering about 179 million yielded around 120 million unique TCR beta sequences in an earlier analysis.

PCR amplification relied on 60 Vbeta primers (plus 13 Jbeta primers). Clones were read by immunoSEQ multiplex PCR, and TCRdb kept only the in-frame ones, dropping some. Of some 200,000 clones detected, roughly 84% appear once; the ten largest clones hold over 2%. V lost 4 bases, J lost 5 bases, and 7 bases stayed unmatched. CDR3 size: 13 residues. Germline V gene sequence: CDR1 GTSNPN, CDR2 SVGIG (reference sequence). Sequencing used PBMCs. This chain uses TRBV30 with TRBJ2-7, with 8 bases fitting TRBD1. This TCR was sampled from a woman between 50 and 59 years old in good health and CMV-seropositive. The CDR3, as DNA: TGTGCCTGGACGCAGGGGGCGCAACACGAGCAGTACTTC. Residues: CAWTQGAQHEQYF.